This T cell receptor (beta chain) was captured by sequencing in a study of vaccination and CD4 T cells after COVID-19 (dated by TCRdb to 2021 to 2024). Broadly, across the study: Every convalescent patient had a positive nasal swab PCR test for SARS-CoV-2, with mild disease in roughly 10 patients and severe disease in one. The time from the second vaccine dose to post-vaccine blood sampling had a median of approximately 72 days and ranged from about 12 to 250 days. Three convalescent patients were sampled both early after vaccination (day 14) and late after vaccination (days 161 to 241). Post-COVID blood samples from convalescent patients were collected a median of around 100 days after diagnosis, with a range of roughly 30 to 161 days. The convalescent cohort comprised six males and four females, including two Hispanic individuals, seven Caucasians, two Asians and one multiracial person. As controls, cultures received a CEFX viral epitope pool (the positive control), an HIV-1 Nef peptide pool (the negative control), or no peptide at all. Overlapping spike peptide pools from SARS-CoV-2 and from the common cold coronaviruses HCoV-NL63, HCoV-OC43 and HCoV-229E were used as culture stimuli. In some eleven COVID-19 convalescent patients and a few infection-naive healthy vaccine recipients, researchers compared the spike-specific CD4+ TCR repertoire from before mRNA vaccination with the repertoire from after. Participants received two doses of either the Pfizer-BioNTech BNT162b2 vaccine (n=8) or the Moderna mRNA-1273 vaccine (n=2).

There are a few counts of this clonotype. The clone's antigen remains unknown. The sample holds no much larger clone one base away, and base qualities are not on file. Explained via the paper, the time point label denotes: late sampling 161 to 241 days after vaccination in three convalescent patients. Explained via the paper, the treatment or condition label denotes: approximately 9-day PBMC culture with coronavirus spike peptide pools or control peptides (ViraFEST assay). The ViraFEST assay, used in the study, expanded antigen-specific T cells with peptide pools and then identified the expanded clonotypes through TCR sequencing. Positive SARS-CoV-2 PCR tests in the convalescent patients dated from March to December 2020, before Alpha, Beta and Delta variants emerged in the United States. Each well held millions of PBMCs cultured with roughly 10 ug/ml peptide pools in IMDM containing roughly 5% human AB serum and approximately 10 IU/ml IL-2. Half of the culture medium was replaced with fresh IL-2-containing medium on days 3 and 7. Once the cells had been in culture for around nine days, the EasySep CD4+ T cell isolation kit was used to isolate CD4+ T cells by negative selection. PBMCs were separated from whole blood using Ficoll-Paque Plus gradient centrifugation and then either used fresh or cryopreserved at -140C. Triplicate wells were generally used for each culture condition.

The germline V gene (reference sequence) gives CDR1 as LNHNV and CDR2 as YYDKDF. The CDR3, from cysteine to phenylalanine, totals 13 residues. Of the read, only the CDR3 DNA is kept; its 39 bases are in frame from base 1. V is clipped by 0 bases and J by 8 bases, and the sequence between their germline boundaries is 10 bases long. Overall study outcomes, separate from this receptor: In convalescent patients, nearly all vaccine-specific clones (304 of 307) were found to be mono-reactive for SARS-CoV-2 spike rather than cross-reactive with common cold coronaviruses. The median number of SARS-CoV-2-reactive clonotypes rose from about 23 after infection to a few dozen after vaccination, but the change was not significant. Among convalescent patients, a median about 90% of the SARS-CoV-2-reactive clones seen after vaccination appeared only after vaccination, which suggests priming specific to the vaccine. The study included relatively few convalescent patients and did not analyze early timepoints after natural infection.

Library creation used PCR. TCR sequencing of DNA from cultured CD4+ T cells used the Oncomine TCR Beta short-read assay at the Johns Hopkins FTIC core. The QIAamp micro DNA kit was used to extract genomic DNA from the cultured CD4+ T cells. Oncomine TCR Beta libraries made from cultured CD4+ T cells were pooled using unique dual indexes and sequenced on an Illumina iSeq 100. Per the original workflow: Non-productive sequences were removed, and CDR3s not starting with C, not ending with F or W, or shorter than 7 amino acids were discarded. The MANAFEST web application was used to identify antigen-specific clonotypes by comparing peptide-stimulated wells against reference wells and other culture wells. Positive clones required FDR below 0.05, an odds ratio above 5, and productive frequency above 0.1% in at least two of three replicate wells. Clonotypes that were significantly expanded in both SARS-CoV-2 spike wells and at least one common cold coronavirus spike condition were defined as cross-reactive. Levenshtein distances (stringdist) and unrooted phylogenetic trees (ape) in R version 3.6.1 were used to assess CDR3 homology. TCRdb reprocessed the public reads (quality trimming at Q25 with fastp, clone calling with MiXCR) and kept in-frame beta chains. Entries are consolidated by CDR3 protein sequence, retaining the most common genes and DNA. TCRdb's processing, not the study's, gives the V and J calls here. For this sample there are under 25,000 distinct CDR3 sequences; 35% appear just once. The leading ten clones occupy roughly 9% of the sample.

The rearranged chain carries TRBV15 and TRBJ1-1; the D gene lacks a confident call. This material consisted of CD4+ T cells from blood, cultured in vitro, taken about 7 months after SARS-CoV-2 vaccination. This receptor was identified in a human donor who had recovered from COVID-19. The nucleotide sequence is given as TGTGCCACCAGCAGAGAGGGCAGTCGAGAAGCTTTCTTT. Its translation reads: CATSREGSREAFF.